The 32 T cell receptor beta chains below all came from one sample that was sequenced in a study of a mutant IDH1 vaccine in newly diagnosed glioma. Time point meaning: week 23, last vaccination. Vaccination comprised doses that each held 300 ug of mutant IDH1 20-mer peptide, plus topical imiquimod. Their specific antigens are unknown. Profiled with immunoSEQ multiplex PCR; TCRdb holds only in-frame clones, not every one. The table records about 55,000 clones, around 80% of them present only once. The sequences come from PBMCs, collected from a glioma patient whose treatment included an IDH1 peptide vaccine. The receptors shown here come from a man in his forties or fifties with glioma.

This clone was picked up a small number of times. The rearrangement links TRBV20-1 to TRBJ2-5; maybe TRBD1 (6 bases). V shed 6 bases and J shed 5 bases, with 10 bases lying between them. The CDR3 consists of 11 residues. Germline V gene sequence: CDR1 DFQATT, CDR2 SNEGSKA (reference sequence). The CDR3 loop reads CSAERGETQYF. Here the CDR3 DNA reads TGCAGTGCGGAGAGGGGGGAGACCCAGTACTTC.

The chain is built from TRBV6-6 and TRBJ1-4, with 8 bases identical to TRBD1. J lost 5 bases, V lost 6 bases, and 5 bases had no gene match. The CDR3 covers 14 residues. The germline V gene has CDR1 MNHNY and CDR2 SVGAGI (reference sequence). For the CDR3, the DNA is TGTGCCAGCAGGGCTAGACAGGGGAATGAAAAACTGTTTTTT. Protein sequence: CASRARQGNEKLFF.

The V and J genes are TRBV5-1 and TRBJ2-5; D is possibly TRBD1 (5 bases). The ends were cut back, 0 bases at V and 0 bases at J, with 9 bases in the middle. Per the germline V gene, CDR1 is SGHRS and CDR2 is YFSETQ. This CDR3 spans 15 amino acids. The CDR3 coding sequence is TGCGCCAGCAGCTTGGCCAGGGTGTACCAAGAGACCCAGTACTTC. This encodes CASSLARVYQETQYF.

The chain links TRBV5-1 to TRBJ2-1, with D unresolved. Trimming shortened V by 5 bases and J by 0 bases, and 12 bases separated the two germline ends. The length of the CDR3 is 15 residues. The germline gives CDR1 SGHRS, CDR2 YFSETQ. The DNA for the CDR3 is TGCGCCAGCAGTCTACAATCAAGCTCCTACAATGAGCAGTTCTTC. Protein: CASSLQSSSYNEQFF.

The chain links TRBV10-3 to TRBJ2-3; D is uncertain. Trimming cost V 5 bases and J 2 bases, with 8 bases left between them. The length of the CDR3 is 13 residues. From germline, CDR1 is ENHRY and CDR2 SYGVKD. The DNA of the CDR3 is TGTGCCATCAGTCGGGCCCCCACAGATACGCAGTATTTT. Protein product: CAISRAPTDTQYF.

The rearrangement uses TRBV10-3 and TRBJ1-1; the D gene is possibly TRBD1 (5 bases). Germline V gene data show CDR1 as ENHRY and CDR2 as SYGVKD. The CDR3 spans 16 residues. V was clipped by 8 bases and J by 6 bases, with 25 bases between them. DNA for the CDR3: TGTGCCATCGGGTTTCCGGGACTCCCGAGTGGGGCTGAAGCTTTCTTT. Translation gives CAIGFPGLPSGAEAFF.

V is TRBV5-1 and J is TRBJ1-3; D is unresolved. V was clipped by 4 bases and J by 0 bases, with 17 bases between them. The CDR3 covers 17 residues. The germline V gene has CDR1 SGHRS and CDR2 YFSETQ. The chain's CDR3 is CASSKLGMGASGNTIYF. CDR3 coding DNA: TGCGCCAGCAGCAAACTGGGGATGGGCGCCTCTGGAAACACCATATATTTT. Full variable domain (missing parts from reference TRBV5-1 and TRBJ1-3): KAGVTQTPRYLIKTRGQQVTLSCSPISGHRSVSWYQQTPGQGLQFLFEYFSETQRNKGNFPGRFSGRQFSNSRSEMNVSTLELGDSALYLCASSKLGMGASGNTIYFGEGSWLTVV.

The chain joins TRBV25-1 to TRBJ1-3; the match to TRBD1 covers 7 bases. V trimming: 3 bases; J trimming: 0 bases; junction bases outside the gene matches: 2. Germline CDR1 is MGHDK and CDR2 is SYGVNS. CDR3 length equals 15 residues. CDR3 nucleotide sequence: TGTGCCAGCAGTGAGAAGGGGGCCTCTGGAAACACCATATATTTT. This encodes CASSEKGASGNTIYF.

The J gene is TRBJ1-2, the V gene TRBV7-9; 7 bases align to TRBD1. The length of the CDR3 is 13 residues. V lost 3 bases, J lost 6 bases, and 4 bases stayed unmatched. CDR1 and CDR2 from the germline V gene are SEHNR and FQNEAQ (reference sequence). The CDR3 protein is CASSLTGTDGYTF. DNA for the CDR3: TGTGCCAGCAGCTTGACAGGGACTGATGGCTACACCTTC.

The CDR3 here is CASSPSFDQPQHF. For the CDR3, the DNA is TGTGCCAGCAGTCCCTCATTTGATCAGCCCCAGCATTTT. The V call is TRBV6-5, the J call TRBJ1-5; no reliable D call. The CDR3 spans 13 residues. Germline-derived CDR1 and CDR2 are MNHEY and SVGAGI. The germline V and J ends were trimmed by 5 bases and 5 bases, with 10 bases remaining between them.

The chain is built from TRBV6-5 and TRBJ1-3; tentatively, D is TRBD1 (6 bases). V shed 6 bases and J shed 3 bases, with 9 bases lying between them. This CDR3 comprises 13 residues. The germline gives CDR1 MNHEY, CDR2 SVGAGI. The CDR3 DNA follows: TGTGCCAGCAGGTACAGGGTTGGAAACACCATATATTTT. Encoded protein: CASRYRVGNTIYF.

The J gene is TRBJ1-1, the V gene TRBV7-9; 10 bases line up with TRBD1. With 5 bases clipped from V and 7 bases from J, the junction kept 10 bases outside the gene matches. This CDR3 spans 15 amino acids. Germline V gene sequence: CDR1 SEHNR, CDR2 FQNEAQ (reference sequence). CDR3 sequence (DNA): TGTGCCAGCAGCGCCCGGACAGGGGGGTTCGATGAAGCTTTCTTT. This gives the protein CASSARTGGFDEAFF.

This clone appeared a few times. CDR3: CASSESGGTLGQYF. The CDR3 region has the DNA TGCGCCAGCAGTGAGTCAGGCGGGACCCTCGGGCAGTACTTC. The V and J genes are TRBV10-1 and TRBJ2-7; a possible D gene is TRBD2 (6 bases). Per the germline V gene, CDR1 is WNHNN and CDR2 is SYGVQD (reference sequence). This CDR3 has 14 amino acids. V was clipped by 0 bases and J by 9 bases, with 15 bases between them.

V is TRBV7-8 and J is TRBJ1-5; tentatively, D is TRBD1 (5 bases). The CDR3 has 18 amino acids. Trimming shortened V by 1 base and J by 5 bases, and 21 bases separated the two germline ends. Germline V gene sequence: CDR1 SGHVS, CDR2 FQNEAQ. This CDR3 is CASSLGRYLGERHQPQHF. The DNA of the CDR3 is TGTGCCAGCAGCTTAGGTCGGTACCTGGGGGAGCGCCATCAGCCCCAGCATTTT.

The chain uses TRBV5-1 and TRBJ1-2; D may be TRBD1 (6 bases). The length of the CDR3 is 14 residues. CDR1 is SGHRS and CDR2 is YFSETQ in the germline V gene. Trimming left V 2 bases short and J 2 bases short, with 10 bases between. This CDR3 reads CASSLQGGNYGYTF. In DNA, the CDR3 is TGCGCCAGCAGCTTACAGGGAGGGAACTATGGCTACACCTTC.

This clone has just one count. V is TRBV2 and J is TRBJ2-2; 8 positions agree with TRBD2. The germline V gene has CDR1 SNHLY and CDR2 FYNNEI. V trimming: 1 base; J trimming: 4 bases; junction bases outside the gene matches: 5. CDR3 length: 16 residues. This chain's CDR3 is CASSEEAGGFTGELFF. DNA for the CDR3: TGTGCCAGCAGTGAAGAGGCGGGGGGATTCACCGGGGAGCTGTTTTTT.

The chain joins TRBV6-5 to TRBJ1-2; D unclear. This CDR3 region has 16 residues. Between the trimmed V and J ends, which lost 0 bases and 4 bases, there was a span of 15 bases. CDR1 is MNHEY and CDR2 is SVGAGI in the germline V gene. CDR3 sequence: CASSYSPVSGVYGYTF. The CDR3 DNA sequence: TGTGCCAGCAGTTACTCGCCGGTTTCGGGAGTCTATGGCTACACCTTC.

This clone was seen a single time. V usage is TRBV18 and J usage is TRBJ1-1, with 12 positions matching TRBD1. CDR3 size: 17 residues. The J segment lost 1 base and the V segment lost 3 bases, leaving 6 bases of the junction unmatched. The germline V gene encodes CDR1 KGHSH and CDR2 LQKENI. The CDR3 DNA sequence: TGTGCCAGCTCACCCCCCGGGACAGGGGGCTCGAACACTGAAGCTTTCTTT. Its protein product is CASSPPGTGGSNTEAFF.

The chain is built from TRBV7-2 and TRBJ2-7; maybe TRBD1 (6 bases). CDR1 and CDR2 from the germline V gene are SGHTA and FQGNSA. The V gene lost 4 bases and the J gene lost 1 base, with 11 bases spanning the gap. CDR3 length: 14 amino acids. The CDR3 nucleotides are TGTGCCAGCAGCTCCCGGACAGCTTCCTACGAGCAGTACTTC. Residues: CASSSRTASYEQYF.

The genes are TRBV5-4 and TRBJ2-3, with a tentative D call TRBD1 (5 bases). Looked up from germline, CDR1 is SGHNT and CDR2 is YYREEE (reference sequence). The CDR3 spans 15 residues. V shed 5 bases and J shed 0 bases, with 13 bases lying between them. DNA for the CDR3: TGTGCCAGCAGTTCCAGGGTAACTAGCACAGATACGCAGTATTTT. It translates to CASSSRVTSTDTQYF.

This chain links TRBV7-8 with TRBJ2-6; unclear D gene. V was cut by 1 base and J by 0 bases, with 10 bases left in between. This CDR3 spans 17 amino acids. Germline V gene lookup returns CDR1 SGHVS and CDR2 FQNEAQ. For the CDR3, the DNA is TGTGCCAGCAGCTTAGTTGCTCGGAGCTCTGGGGCCAACGTCCTGACTTTC. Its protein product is CASSLVARSSGANVLTF.

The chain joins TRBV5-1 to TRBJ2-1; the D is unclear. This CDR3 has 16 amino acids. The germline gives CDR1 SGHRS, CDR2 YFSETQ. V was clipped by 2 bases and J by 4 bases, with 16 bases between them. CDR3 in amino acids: CASSLDPPTPYNEQFF. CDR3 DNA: TGCGCCAGCAGCTTAGACCCACCCACCCCTTACAATGAGCAGTTCTTC.

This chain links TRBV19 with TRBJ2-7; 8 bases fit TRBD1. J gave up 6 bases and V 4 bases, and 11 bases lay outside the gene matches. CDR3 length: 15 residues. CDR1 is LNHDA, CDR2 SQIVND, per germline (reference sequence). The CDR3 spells CASSTHQGARSEQYF. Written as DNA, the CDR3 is TGTGCCAGTAGTACCCACCAGGGGGCCCGATCCGAGCAGTACTTC.

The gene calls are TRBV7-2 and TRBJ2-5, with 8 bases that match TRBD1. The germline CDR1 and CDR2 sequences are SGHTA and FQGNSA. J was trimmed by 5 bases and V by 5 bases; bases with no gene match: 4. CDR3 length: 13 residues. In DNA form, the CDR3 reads TGTGCCAGCAGCCAGGGGGCGCGGGAGACCCAGTACTTC. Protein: CASSQGARETQYF.

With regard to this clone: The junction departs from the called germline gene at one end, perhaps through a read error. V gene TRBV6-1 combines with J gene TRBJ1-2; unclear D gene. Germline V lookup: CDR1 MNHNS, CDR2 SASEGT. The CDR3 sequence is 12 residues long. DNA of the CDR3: TGTGCCAGCAGTGAAGCACGGGGAAGGACCTACTTC. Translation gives CASSEARGRTYF.

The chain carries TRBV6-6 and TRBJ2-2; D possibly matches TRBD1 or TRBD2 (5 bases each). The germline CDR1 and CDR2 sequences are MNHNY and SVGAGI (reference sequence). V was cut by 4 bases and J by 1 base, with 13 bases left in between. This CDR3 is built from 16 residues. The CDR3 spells CASSSLGTENTGELFF. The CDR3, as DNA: TGTGCCAGCAGTTCTTTGGGGACCGAGAACACCGGGGAGCTGTTTTTT.

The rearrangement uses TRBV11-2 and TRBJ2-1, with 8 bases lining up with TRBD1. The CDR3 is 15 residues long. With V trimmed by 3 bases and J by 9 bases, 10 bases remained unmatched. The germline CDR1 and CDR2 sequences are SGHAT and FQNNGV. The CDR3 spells CASSFYSLTGAEQFF. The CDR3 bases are TGTGCCAGCAGCTTTTATTCCCTGACAGGGGCTGAGCAGTTCTTC.

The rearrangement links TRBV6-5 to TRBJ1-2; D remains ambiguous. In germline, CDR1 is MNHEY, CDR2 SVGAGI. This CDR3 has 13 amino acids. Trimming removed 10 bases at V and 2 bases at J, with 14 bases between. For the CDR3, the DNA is TGTGCCACCCGACCTCCGGGAAACTATGGCTACACCTTC. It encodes CATRPPGNYGYTF.

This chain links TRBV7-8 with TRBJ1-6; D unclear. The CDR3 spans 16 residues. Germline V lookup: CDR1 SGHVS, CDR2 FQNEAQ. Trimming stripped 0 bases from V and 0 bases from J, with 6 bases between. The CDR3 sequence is CASSLAVGSYNSPLHF. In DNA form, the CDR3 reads TGTGCCAGCAGCTTAGCTGTGGGCTCCTATAATTCACCCCTCCACTTT.

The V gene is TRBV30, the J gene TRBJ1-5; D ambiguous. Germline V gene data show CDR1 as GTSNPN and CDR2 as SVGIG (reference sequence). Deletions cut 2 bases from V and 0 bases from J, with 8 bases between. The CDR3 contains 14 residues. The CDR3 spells CAWSRGGSNQPQHF. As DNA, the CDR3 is TGTGCCTGGAGTAGAGGAGGTAGCAATCAGCCCCAGCATTTT.

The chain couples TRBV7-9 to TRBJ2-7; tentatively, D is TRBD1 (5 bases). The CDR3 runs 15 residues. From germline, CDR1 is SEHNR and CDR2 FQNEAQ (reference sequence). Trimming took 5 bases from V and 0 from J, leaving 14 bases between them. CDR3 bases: TGTGCCAGCAGCCCTTACAGGTCTAGCTCCTACGAGCAGTACTTC. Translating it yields CASSPYRSSSYEQYF.

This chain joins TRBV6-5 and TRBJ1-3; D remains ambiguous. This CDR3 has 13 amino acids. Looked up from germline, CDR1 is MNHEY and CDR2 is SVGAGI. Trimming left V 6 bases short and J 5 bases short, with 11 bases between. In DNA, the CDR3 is TGTGCCAGCAGCAGCGAGTGGAGAAACACCATATATTTT. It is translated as CASSSEWRNTIYF.